This entry concerns a single TCR beta chain. What it recognizes is unknown. It was autoimmune disease history or systemic immunosuppression that excluded patients. The sample belongs to a study of OX40 agonist ivuxolimab in advanced cancers. As for the study in general: Age averaged about 60 years (range roughly 20 to 90), and more than 80% were male.

Study-wide findings and caveats: Mean expanded clone counts were higher in CD8+ than CD4+ T cells.

Libraries were prepared by immunoSEQ multiplex PCR; TCRdb keeps only in-frame clonotypes and omits some of them. The sample contains about 100,000 clones, approximately 90% of which appear only once. The clonotype was recovered from an adult with an advanced solid tumor such as melanoma, head and neck, liver or kidney cancer. Sequences were derived from CD4+ or CD8+ T cells sorted from blood, sampled in a trial of the OX40 agonist ivuxolimab.

The CDR3 region is CASSQDSGFENEQFF. CDR3 coding DNA: TGCGCCAGCAGCCAAGATTCAGGGTTCGAGAATGAGCAGTTCTTC. The genes are TRBV4-3 and TRBJ2-1, with a weak D call TRBD1 (5 bases). The CDR3 covers 15 residues. V dropped 0 bases and J dropped 7 bases, with 13 bases sitting between them. CDR1 LGHNA and CDR2 YSLEER come from the germline V gene.